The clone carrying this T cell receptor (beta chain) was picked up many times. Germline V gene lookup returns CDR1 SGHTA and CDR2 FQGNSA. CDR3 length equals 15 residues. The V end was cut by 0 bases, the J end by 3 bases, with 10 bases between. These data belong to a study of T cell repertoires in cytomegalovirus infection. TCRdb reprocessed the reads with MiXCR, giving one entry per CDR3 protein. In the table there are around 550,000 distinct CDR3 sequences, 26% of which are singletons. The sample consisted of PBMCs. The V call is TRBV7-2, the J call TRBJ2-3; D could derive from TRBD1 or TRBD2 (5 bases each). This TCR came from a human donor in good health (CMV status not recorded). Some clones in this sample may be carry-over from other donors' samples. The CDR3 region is CASSLAGAPTDTQYF. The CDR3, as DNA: TGTGCCAGCAGCTTAGCCGGGGCCCCGACAGATACGCAGTATTTT.